What follows describes a single T cell receptor beta chain. Its antigen is unidentified. Sequenced patients had shown CD8+CD57+ cell expansion by flow cytometry. Each patient had severe acquired aplastic anemia. The data derive from a study of CD8+CD57+ T cells in acquired aplastic anemia. In the study overall: Sorted cells (CD4+ and CD8+) yielded DNA amounts that averaged around 3.5 ug.

The TCR beta profiling, which covered VDJ combination and CDR3 sequence, was carried out using genomic DNA as the template. A single record per CDR3 protein comes from TCRdb applying MiXCR to the reads. The profile shows about 470,000 distinct CDR3 sequences, about a third of them singletons. Findings and caveats of the study: Patients and healthy controls showed no significant CD8+ Simpson's diversity difference.

V lost 6 bases to trimming and J lost 3 bases, with 8 bases between them. Germline lookup yields CDR1 ENHRY and CDR2 SYGVKD. The CDR3 spans 13 residues. V gene TRBV10-3 combines with J gene TRBJ1-4; tentatively, D is TRBD1 (6 bases). The sample was sorted CD4+, CD8+, or CD8+CD57+ T cells (not recorded which) from PBMCs. The sequence derives from a human donor with aplastic anemia. Here the CDR3 DNA reads TGTGCCATCAGCGCAGGGGCTAATGAAAAACTGTTTTTT. It is translated as CAISAGANEKLFF.